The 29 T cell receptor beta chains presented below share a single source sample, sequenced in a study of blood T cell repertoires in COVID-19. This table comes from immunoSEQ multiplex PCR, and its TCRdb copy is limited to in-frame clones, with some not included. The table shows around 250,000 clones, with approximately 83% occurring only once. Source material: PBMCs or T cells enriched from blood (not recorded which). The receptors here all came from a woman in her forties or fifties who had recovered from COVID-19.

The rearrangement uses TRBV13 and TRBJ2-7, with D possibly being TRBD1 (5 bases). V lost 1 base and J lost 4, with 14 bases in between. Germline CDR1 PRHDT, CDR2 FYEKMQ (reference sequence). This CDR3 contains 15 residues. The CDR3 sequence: CASSLAARANYEQYF. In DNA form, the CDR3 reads TGTGCCAGCAGCTTAGCGGCCAGGGCTAATTACGAGCAGTACTTC.

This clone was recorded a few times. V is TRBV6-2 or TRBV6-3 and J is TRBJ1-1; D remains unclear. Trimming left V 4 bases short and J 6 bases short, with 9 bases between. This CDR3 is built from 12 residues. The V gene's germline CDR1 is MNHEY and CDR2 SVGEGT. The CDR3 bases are TGTGCCAGCAGTTTAGTGGGCGCTGAAGCTTTCTTT. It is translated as CASSLVGAEAFF.

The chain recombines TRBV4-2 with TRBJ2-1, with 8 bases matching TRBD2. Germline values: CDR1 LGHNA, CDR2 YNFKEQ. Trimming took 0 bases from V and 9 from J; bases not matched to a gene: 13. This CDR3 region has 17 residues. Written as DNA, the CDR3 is TGTGCCAGCAGCCAAGATCTACTAGCGGCCGATGTGGGTGAGCAGTTCTTC. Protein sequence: CASSQDLLAADVGEQFF.

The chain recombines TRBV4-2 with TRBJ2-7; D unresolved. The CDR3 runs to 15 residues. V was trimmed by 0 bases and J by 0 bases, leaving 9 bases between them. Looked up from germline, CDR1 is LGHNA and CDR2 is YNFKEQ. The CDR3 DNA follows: TGTGCCAGCAGCCAAGATATCCTTAGCTCCTACGAGCAGTACTTC. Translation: CASSQDILSSYEQYF.

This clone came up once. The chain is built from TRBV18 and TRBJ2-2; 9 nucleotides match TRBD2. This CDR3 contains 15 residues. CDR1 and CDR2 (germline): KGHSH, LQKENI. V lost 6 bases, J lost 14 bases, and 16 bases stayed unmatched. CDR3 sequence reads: CASSQAPPGLASLFF. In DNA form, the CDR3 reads TGTGCCAGCTCGCAGGCCCCCCCGGGACTAGCCAGTCTGTTTTTT.

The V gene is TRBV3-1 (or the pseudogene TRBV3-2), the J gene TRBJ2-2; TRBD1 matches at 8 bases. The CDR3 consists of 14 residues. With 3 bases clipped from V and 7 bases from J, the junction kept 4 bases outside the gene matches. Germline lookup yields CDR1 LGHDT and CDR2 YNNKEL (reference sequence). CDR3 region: CASSQGTGIGELFF. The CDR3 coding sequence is TGTGCCAGCAGCCAGGGGACAGGTATCGGGGAGCTGTTTTTT.

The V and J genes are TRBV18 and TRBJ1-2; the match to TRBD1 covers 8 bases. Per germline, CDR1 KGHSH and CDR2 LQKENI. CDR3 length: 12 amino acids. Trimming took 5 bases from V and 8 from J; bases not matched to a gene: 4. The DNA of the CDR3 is TGTGCCAGCTCAACTACAGGGGGAGGCTACACCTTC. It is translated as CASSTTGGGYTF.

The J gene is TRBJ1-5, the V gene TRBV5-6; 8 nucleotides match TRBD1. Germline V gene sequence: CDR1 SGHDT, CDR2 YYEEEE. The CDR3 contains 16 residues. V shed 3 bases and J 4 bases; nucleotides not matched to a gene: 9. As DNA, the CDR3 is TGTGCCAGCAGCTCAAGGACAGGGCTCGTTAATCAGCCCCAGCATTTT. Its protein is CASSSRTGLVNQPQHF.

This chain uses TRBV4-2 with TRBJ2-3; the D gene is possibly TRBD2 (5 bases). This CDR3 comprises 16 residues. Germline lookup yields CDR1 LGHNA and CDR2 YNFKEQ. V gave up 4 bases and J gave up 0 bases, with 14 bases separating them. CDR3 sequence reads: CASSLEPGDSTDTQYF. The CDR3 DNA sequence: TGTGCCAGCAGCCTAGAACCCGGGGATAGCACAGATACGCAGTATTTT.

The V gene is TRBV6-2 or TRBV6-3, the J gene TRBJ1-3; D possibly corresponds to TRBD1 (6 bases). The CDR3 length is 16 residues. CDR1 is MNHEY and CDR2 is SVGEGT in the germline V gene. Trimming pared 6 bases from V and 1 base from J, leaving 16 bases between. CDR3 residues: CASSLGQTLSGNTIYF. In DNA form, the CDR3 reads TGTGCCAGCAGCCTCGGACAGACCTTGTCTGGAAACACCATATATTTT.

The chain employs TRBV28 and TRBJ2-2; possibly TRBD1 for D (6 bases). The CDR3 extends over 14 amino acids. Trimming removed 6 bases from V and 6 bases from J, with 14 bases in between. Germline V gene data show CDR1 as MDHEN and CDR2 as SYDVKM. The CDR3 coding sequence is TGTGCCAGCAGGAGCCAACAGGGCCCCGGGGAGCTGTTTTTT. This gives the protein CASRSQQGPGELFF. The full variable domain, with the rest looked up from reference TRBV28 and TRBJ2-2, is DVKVTQSSRYLVKRTGEKVFLECVQDMDHENMFWYRQDPGLGLRLIYFSYDVKMKEKGDIPEGYSVSREKKERFSLILESASTNQTSMYLCASRSQQGPGELFFGEGSRLTVL.

The CDR3 loop reads CASSLSTVMNTEAFF. As DNA, the CDR3 is TGTGCCAGCAGTTTATCGACAGTTATGAACACTGAAGCTTTCTTT. This chain links TRBV28 with TRBJ1-1; D is possibly TRBD1 (5 bases). V was trimmed by 1 base and J by 0 bases, leaving 9 bases between them. The CDR3 spans 15 residues. Germline CDR1 MDHEN, CDR2 SYDVKM.

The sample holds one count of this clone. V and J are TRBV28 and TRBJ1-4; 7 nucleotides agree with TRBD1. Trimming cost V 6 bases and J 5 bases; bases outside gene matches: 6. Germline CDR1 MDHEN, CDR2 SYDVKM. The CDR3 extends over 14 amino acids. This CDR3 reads CASSSNRGNEKLFF. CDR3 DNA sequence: TGTGCCAGCAGCTCCAACAGGGGCAATGAAAAACTGTTTTTT.

For the CDR3, the DNA is TGTGCCAGCAGCCTACTCAACCATAAGGATACGCAGTATTTT. This gives the protein CASSLLNHKDTQYF. The V call is TRBV11-1, the J call TRBJ2-3; D is ambiguous. The ends were cut back, 5 bases at V and 6 bases at J, with 15 bases in the middle. The CDR3 has 14 amino acids. The germline V gene encodes CDR1 SGHAT and CDR2 FQDESV (reference sequence).

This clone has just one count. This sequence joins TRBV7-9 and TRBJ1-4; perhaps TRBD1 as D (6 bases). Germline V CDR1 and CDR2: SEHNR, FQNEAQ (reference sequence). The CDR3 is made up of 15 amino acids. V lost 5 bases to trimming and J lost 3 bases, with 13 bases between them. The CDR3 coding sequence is TGTGCCAGCAGCCTAACAGCAGGGGCTAATGAAAAACTGTTTTTT. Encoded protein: CASSLTAGANEKLFF.

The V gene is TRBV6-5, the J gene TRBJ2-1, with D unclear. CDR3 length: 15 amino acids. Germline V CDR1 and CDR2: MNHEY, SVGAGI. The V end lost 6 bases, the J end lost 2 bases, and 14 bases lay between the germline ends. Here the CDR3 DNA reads TGTGCCAGCAGCCCAACAGAATGGGCCTACAATGAGCAGTTCTTC. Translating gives CASSPTEWAYNEQFF.

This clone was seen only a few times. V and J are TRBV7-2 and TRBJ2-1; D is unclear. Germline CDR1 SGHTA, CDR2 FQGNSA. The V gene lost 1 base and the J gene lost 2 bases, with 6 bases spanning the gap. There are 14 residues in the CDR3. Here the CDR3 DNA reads TGTGCCAGCAGCTTAGGCTACCCCTACAATGAGCAGTTCTTC. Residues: CASSLGYPYNEQFF. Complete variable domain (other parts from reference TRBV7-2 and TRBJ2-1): GAGVSQSPSNKVTEKGKDVELRCDPISGHTALYWYRQSLGQGLEFLIYFQGNSAPDKSGLPSDRFSAERTGGSVSTLTIQRTQQEDSAVYLCASSLGYPYNEQFFGPGTRLTVL.

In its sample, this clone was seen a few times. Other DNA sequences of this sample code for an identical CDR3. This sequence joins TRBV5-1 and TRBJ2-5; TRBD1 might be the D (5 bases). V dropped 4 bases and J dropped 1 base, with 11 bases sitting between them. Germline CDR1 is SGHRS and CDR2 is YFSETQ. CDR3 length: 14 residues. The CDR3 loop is CASSPGQAQETQYF. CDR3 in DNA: TGCGCCAGCAGCCCTGGACAAGCCCAAGAGACCCAGTACTTC.

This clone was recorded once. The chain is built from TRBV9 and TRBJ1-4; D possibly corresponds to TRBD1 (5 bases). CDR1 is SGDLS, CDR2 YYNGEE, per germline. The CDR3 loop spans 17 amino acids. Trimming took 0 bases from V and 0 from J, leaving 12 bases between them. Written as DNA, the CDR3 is TGTGCCAGCAGCGTAGGGGACTTTCAGGCAACTAATGAAAAACTGTTTTTT. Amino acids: CASSVGDFQATNEKLFF. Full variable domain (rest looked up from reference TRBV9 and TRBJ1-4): DSGVTQTPKHLITATGQRVTLRCSPRSGDLSVYWYQQSLDQGLQFLIQYYNGEERAKGNILERFSAQQFPDLHSELNLSSLELGDSALYFCASSVGDFQATNEKLFFGSGTQLSVL.

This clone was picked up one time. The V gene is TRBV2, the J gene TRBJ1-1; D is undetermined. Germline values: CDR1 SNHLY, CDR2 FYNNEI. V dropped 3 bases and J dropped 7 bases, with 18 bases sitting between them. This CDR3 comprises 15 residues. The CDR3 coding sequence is TGTGCCAGCAGTGAGGCGGGAAGGCTGTTCAATGAAGCTTTCTTT. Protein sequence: CASSEAGRLFNEAFF.

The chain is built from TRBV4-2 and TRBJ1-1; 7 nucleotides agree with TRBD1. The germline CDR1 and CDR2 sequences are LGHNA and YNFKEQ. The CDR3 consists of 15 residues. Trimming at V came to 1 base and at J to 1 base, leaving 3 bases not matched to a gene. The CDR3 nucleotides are TGTGCCAGCAGCCAAGTCCAGGGGGGGAACACTGAAGCTTTCTTT. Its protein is CASSQVQGGNTEAFF.

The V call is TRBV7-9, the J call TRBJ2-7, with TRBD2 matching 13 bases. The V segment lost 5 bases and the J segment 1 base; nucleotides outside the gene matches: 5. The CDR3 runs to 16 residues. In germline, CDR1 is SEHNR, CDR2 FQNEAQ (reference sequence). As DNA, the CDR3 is TGTGCCAGCAGCCAGACTAGCGGGAGGAAGTCCTACGAGCAGTACTTC. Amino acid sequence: CASSQTSGRKSYEQYF. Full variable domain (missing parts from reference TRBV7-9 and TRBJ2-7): DTGVSQNPRHKITKRGQNVTFRCDPISEHNRLYWYRQTLGQGPEFLTYFQNEAQLEKSRLLSDRFSAERPKGSFSTLEIQRTEQGDSAMYLCASSQTSGRKSYEQYFGPGTRLTVT.

Here the CDR3 DNA reads TGTGCCAGCAGCTCCGCAGGCTTCTATGGCTACACCTTC. Amino acids: CASSSAGFYGYTF. This rearrangement joins TRBV11-2 to TRBJ1-2; D call uncertain. Germline CDR1 SGHAT, CDR2 FQNNGV. Trimming took 4 bases from V and 4 from J, leaving 10 bases between them. This CDR3 spans 13 amino acids. The entire variable domain, with the rest obtained from reference TRBV11-2 and TRBJ1-2, is as follows: EAGVAQSPRYKIIEKRQSVAFWCNPISGHATLYWYQQILGQGPKLLIQFQNNGVVDDSQLPKDRFSAERLKGVDSTLKIQPAKLEDSAVYLCASSSAGFYGYTFGSGTRLTVV.

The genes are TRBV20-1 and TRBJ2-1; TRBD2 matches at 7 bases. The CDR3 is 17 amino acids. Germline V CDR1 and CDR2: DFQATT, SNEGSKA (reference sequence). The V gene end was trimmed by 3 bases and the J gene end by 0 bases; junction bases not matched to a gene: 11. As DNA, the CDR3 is TGCAGTGCTAGTCGGGCGTTTGGCGGGAGCTCCTACAATGAGCAGTTCTTC. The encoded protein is CSASRAFGGSSYNEQFF.

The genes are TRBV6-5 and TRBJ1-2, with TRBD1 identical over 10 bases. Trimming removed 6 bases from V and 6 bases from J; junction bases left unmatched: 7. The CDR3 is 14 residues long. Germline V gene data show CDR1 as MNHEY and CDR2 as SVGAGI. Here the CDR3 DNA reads TGTGCCAGCAGCCCCCTGGGACAGGGGAATGGCTACACCTTC. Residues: CASSPLGQGNGYTF.

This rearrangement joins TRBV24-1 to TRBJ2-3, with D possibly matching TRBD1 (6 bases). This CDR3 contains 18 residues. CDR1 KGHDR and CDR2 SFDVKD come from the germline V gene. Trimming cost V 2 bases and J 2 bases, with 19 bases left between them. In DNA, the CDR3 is TGTGCCACCAGTGATTCAATGCGGACAGCCGTACACACAGATACGCAGTATTTT. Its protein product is CATSDSMRTAVHTDTQYF.

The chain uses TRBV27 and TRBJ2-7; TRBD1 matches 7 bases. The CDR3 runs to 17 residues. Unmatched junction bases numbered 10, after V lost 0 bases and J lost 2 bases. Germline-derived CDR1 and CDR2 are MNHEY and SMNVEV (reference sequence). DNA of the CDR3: TGTGCCAGCAGTTTATCAGGCAGGGGGTCTTTCCCCTACGAGCAGTACTTC. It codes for CASSLSGRGSFPYEQYF.

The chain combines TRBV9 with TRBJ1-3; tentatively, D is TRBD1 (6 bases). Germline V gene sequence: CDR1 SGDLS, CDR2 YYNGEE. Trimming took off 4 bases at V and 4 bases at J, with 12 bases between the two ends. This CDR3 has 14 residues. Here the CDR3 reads CASSPTGLGNTIYF. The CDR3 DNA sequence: TGTGCCAGCAGCCCCACAGGGTTGGGAAACACCATATATTTT.

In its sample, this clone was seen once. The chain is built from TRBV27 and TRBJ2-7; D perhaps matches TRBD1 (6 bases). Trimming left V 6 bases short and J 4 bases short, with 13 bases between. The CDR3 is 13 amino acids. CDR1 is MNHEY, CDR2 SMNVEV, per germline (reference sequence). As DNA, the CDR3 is TGTGCCAGCAGCTCTAGACAGGAATACGAGCAGTACTTC. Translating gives CASSSRQEYEQYF.